This T cell receptor beta chain was identified during a study of sequential checkpoint blockade in melanoma. Libraries were prepared by immunoSEQ multiplex PCR; TCRdb keeps only in-frame clonotypes and omits some of them. The data show about 14,000 clones, around half seen once. The V and J ends lost 7 bases and 8 bases respectively, with 7 bases between them. CDR1 and CDR2 (germline): SNHLY, FYNNEI. The CDR3 loop spans 10 amino acids. As for treatment: randomized to nivolumab then ipilimumab (arm A) or the reverse (arm B). DNA-damaging chemotherapy had not been given to any patient beforehand. Live CD3+CD8+ CD19− CD56− cells were sorted from PBMCs. This clone has more than one count but fewer than ten.

Sequences were derived from CD8+ T cells sorted from blood (inferred from file names), sampled from a patient given nivolumab and ipilimumab in sequence. The chain combines TRBV2 with TRBJ2-3, with a weak D call TRBD1 (5 bases). The source is a human donor with melanoma. Here the CDR3 DNA reads TGTGCCAGCAATCAGGGTACGCAGTATTTT. Protein product: CASNQGTQYF.